This passage covers 21 T cell receptor beta chains from one sample sequenced in a study of CD8 T cells in ankylosing spondylitis. TCRdb called the 5' RACE reads again in MiXCR, with one record for every CDR3 protein. Of 200,000 to 250,000 distinct CDR3 sequences listed, roughly 26% are singletons. Sequenced material: blood, either unsorted or a sorted T cell fraction (not recorded which). All receptors come from a male donor with ankylosing spondylitis or in good health (not recorded which).

The rearrangement joins TRBV5-1 to TRBJ2-1; 10 bases are a match to TRBD2. Looked up from germline, CDR1 is SGHRS and CDR2 is YFSETQ. With 8 bases clipped from V and 2 bases from J, the junction kept 19 bases outside the gene matches. This CDR3 is 19 amino acids long. The CDR3 bases are TGCGCCAGTAAACACGTTGGACTAGCGGTCACAGGGACCTACAATGAGCAGTTCTTC. It yields the protein CASKHVGLAVTGTYNEQFF.

This clonotype was detected a few times. The chain has TRBV20-1 and TRBJ1-3, with D hard to call. CDR1 DFQATT and CDR2 SNEGSKA come from the germline V gene (reference sequence). The CDR3 is made up of 15 amino acids. With 3 bases removed from V and 2 bases from J, the gap between germline ends came to 14 bases. CDR3 DNA: TGCAGTGCTAGGGGGATTTTAGTACCTGGAAACACCATATATTTT. It yields the protein CSARGILVPGNTIYF.

This clonotype came up many times. The rearrangement links TRBV9 to TRBJ2-3; TRBD1 agrees at 9 bases. The CDR3 is made up of 14 amino acids. V was clipped by 4 bases and J by 4 bases; unmatched bases: 4. CDR1 is SGDLS and CDR2 is YYNGEE in the germline V gene. DNA of the CDR3: TGTGCCAGCAGCAGGACAGGGGAAGCAGATACGCAGTATTTT. Amino acids: CASSRTGEADTQYF.

This clonotype was seen at least ten times. The chain has TRBV4-1 and TRBJ2-3, with TRBD2 matching 10 bases. Looked up from germline, CDR1 is MGHRA and CDR2 is YSYEKL. The CDR3 consists of 21 residues. The J segment lost 0 bases and the V segment lost 4 bases, leaving 19 bases of the junction unmatched. In nucleotides, the CDR3 is TGCGCCAGCAGCCGCATCCCCCCTAGCGGGAGCCTCACGCAAAGCACAGATACGCAGTATTTT. This sequence encodes CASSRIPPSGSLTQSTDTQYF.

V is TRBV6-5 and J is TRBJ2-1; 7 bases are shared with TRBD2. CDR3 size: 17 residues. The germline V gene has CDR1 MNHEY and CDR2 SVGAGI. Trimming cost V 0 bases and J 0 bases; bases outside gene matches: 5. The CDR3 spells CASSYSFPGGSYNEQFF. The CDR3 nucleotides read TGTGCCAGCAGTTACTCGTTCCCGGGGGGCTCCTACAATGAGCAGTTCTTC.

Ten or more counts support this clonotype. The CDR3 bases are TGCAGCGTTGAAAGCCCCGACAGGGTAGATCAGCCCCAGCATTTT. Translation: CSVESPDRVDQPQHF. The chain carries TRBV29-1 and TRBJ1-5, with 7 bases aligning to TRBD1. J gave up 5 bases and V 2 bases, and 9 bases lay outside the gene matches. This CDR3 contains 15 residues. Germline V gene sequence: CDR1 SQVTM, CDR2 ANQGSEA.

This clonotype was found once. The gene calls are TRBV6-1 and TRBJ1-6; the match to TRBD1 covers 9 bases. Germline-derived CDR1 and CDR2 are MNHNS and SASEGT. Trimming removed 6 bases from V and 6 bases from J; junction bases left unmatched: 3. The CDR3 is 14 amino acids. CDR3 sequence: CASRVDRGNSPLHF. The CDR3 DNA sequence: TGTGCCAGCAGGGTGGACAGGGGTAATTCACCCCTCCACTTT.

The chain carries TRBV20-1 and TRBJ2-7, with TRBD2 matching 9 bases. In germline, CDR1 is DFQATT, CDR2 SNEGSKA (reference sequence). This CDR3 has 15 amino acids. V lost 0 bases and J lost 1; bases outside the gene matches: 4. The CDR3 DNA follows: TGCAGTGCTAGAGATAATAGCGGGAGATCCTACGAGCAGTACTTC. This translates into CSARDNSGRSYEQYF.

At least ten counts were recorded for this clonotype. The V gene is TRBV29-1, the J gene TRBJ2-3, with 10 bases fitting TRBD1. The germline V gene has CDR1 SQVTM and CDR2 ANQGSEA. The trim removed 2 bases at V and 4 bases at J, leaving 6 bases unmatched. CDR3 length: 15 residues. The CDR3 DNA reads as TGCAGCGTTGAAAATGACAGGGGGCGGCCAGATACGCAGTATTTT. Protein: CSVENDRGRPDTQYF.

This clonotype was detected only a few times. Germline and junction disagree at one end, which may indicate a read error. The V gene is TRBV12-3 or TRBV12-4, the J gene TRBJ2-7, with 8 bases matching TRBD2. This CDR3 is 13 amino acids long. DNA of the CDR3: TGTGCCAGCAGTTTAGGTCGGGAGGGCCATCTGGACTTC. It is translated as CASSLGREGHLDF.

In this sample, this clonotype turned up many times. This rearrangement joins TRBV29-1 to TRBJ1-2; D not certain. CDR1 SQVTM and CDR2 ANQGSEA come from the germline V gene. This CDR3 comprises 9 residues. The ends were cut back, 6 bases at V and 7 bases at J, with 6 bases in the middle. CDR3 nucleotides: TGCAGCGTCGACGTTGGCTACACCTTC. Translation: CSVDVGYTF.

This clonotype was seen at least ten times. The CDR3 sequence is CASKMTEGDFYGYTF. CDR3 sequence (DNA): TGTGCCAGCAAGATGACAGAGGGGGACTTCTATGGCTACACCTTC. The J gene is TRBJ1-2, the V gene TRBV6-1, with D possibly matching TRBD1 (6 bases). V was cut by 7 bases and J by 4 bases, with 19 bases left in between. The V gene's germline CDR1 is MNHNS and CDR2 SASEGT. The CDR3 covers 15 residues.

This clonotype has a handful of counts. CDR3 sequence reads: CASSLGEKPNQPQHF. The CDR3 DNA reads TGTGCCAGCAGCTTAGGGGAGAAACCCAATCAGCCCCAGCATTTT. The chain joins TRBV7-9 to TRBJ1-5, with unresolved D. The CDR3 totals 15 residues. From germline, CDR1 is SEHNR and CDR2 FQNEAQ (reference sequence). Trimming left V 1 base short and J 3 bases short, with 10 bases between.

This clonotype has a count of ten or more. The chain combines TRBV12-3 or TRBV12-4 with TRBJ2-1, with unresolved D. The V end was cut by 5 bases, the J end by 10 bases, with 9 bases between. The CDR3 is 11 amino acids. CDR3 in amino acids: CASSQSREQFF. The CDR3 nucleotides read TGTGCCAGCAGTCAAAGCAGGGAGCAGTTCTTC.

This clonotype was found once. The V and J genes are TRBV6-1 and TRBJ2-7, with 7 bases fitting TRBD2. V gave up 5 bases and J gave up 2 bases; unmatched junction bases: 9. CDR3 length: 15 amino acids. Germline CDR1 reads MNHNS; CDR2 reads SASEGT. The CDR3 protein is CASSSRGRRTYEQYF. DNA of the CDR3: TGTGCCAGCAGTAGTCGCGGGAGAAGGACCTACGAGCAGTACTTC.

J is TRBJ2-1 and V is TRBV25-1; possibly TRBD2 for D (5 bases). CDR3 size: 15 residues. V dropped 2 bases and J dropped 0 bases, with 8 bases sitting between them. Germline-derived CDR1 and CDR2 are MGHDK and SYGVNS. The CDR3 sequence: CASSERGSSYNEQFF. The CDR3 DNA sequence: TGTGCCAGCAGTGAACGCGGGTCCTCCTACAATGAGCAGTTCTTC.

The rearrangement links TRBV20-1 to TRBJ2-1; TRBD2 matches at 8 bases. V shed 6 bases and J 9 bases; nucleotides not matched to a gene: 7. Germline V lookup: CDR1 DFQATT, CDR2 SNEGSKA (reference sequence). This CDR3 has 12 residues. CDR3 in DNA: TGCAGTGCCAAATACGGGGGGGGTGAGCAGTTCTTC. This codes for CSAKYGGGEQFF.

The CDR3 region has the DNA TGCAGTGCTGGACCGGGACTAGCGGGAGATGAGCAGTTCTTC. Protein product: CSAGPGLAGDEQFF. The chain combines TRBV20-1 with TRBJ2-1; 14 positions match TRBD2. The V and J ends lost 5 bases and 8 bases, in that order; junction bases with no gene match: 5. Germline V gene lookup returns CDR1 DFQATT and CDR2 SNEGSKA (reference sequence). The CDR3 is 14 amino acids.

This clonotype was recorded once. CDR3 protein: CASSPQREPTYNSPLHF. CDR3 in DNA: TGTGCCAGCTCACCACAAAGGGAGCCCACCTATAATTCACCCCTCCACTTT. The chain employs TRBV18 and TRBJ1-6; D not resolved. Germline loops: CDR1 KGHSH, CDR2 LQKENI. The CDR3 loop spans 17 amino acids. V lost 1 base and J 2 bases, leaving 12 bases between the germline ends. Full variable domain (rest looked up from reference TRBV18 and TRBJ1-6): NAGVMQNPRHLVRRRGQEARLRCSPMKGHSHVYWYRQLPEEGLKFMVYLQKENIIDESGMPKERFSAEFPKEGPSILRIQQVVRGDSAAYFCASSPQREPTYNSPLHFGNGTRLTVT.

The chain couples TRBV6-2 or TRBV6-3 to TRBJ2-7; D might be TRBD1 (6 bases). The germline V gene encodes CDR1 MNHEY and CDR2 SVGEGT. Trimming took off 6 bases at V and 2 bases at J, with 17 bases between the two ends. This CDR3 is 15 amino acids long. CDR3 DNA sequence: TGTGCCAGCAGCTCCGGACATGGGGGCACCTACGAGCAGTACTTC. Translation: CASSSGHGGTYEQYF.

At least ten counts were recorded for this clonotype. The chain combines TRBV5-5 with TRBJ2-1, with unresolved D. Germline V CDR1 and CDR2: SGHKS, YYEKEE (reference sequence). Trimming took off 0 bases at V and 1 base at J, with 17 bases between the two ends. The CDR3 consists of 18 residues. DNA of the CDR3: TGTGCCAGCAGCTTGGGGGCCGGTAAGGCTCCATCCTACAATGAGCAGTTCTTC. It encodes CASSLGAGKAPSYNEQFF.